This passage covers 21 T cell receptor beta chains from one sample sequenced in a study of graft-versus-host responses after intestinal transplantation. Here immunoSEQ multiplex PCR was the method, and the copy in TCRdb shows in-frame clones only, minus some. The sample yields approximately 130,000 clones, roughly 92% seen once. No antigens are known for them. Sequences were derived from unstimulated CD4+ T cells sorted from spleen or lymph node cells, sampled before intestinal transplant. The receptor set was obtained from a human donor who received an intestinal transplant.

This clone appeared once. The chain uses TRBV5-1 and TRBJ1-3, with D possibly matching TRBD1 (5 bases). CDR3 length: 15 residues. CDR1 SGHRS and CDR2 YFSETQ come from the germline V gene. Trimming took off 4 bases at V and 3 bases at J, with 14 bases between the two ends. The CDR3 bases are TGCGCCAGCAGCCAAGTTACGACAGTTGGAAACACCATATATTTT. Translated: CASSQVTTVGNTIYF.

The V gene is TRBV2, the J gene TRBJ1-3, with D uncertain. The CDR3 totals 14 residues. The V end was cut by 4 bases, the J end by 3 bases, with 10 bases between. Germline CDR1 SNHLY, CDR2 FYNNEI. CDR3 sequence reads: CASSAEQIGNTIYF. The DNA of the CDR3 is TGTGCCAGCAGTGCGGAACAGATTGGAAACACCATATATTTT.

The gene calls are TRBV2 and TRBJ2-1; 9 bases are a match to TRBD2. The V segment lost 6 bases and the J segment 4 bases; nucleotides outside the gene matches: 7. Germline V CDR1 and CDR2: SNHLY, FYNNEI. This CDR3 region has 15 residues. The CDR3 DNA follows: TGTGCCAGCAGGCCGGAGGCGGGGGGGTACAATGAGCAGTTCTTC. Its protein is CASRPEAGGYNEQFF.

This chain joins TRBV27 and TRBJ1-4, with 8 bases matching TRBD1. The CDR3 has 15 amino acids. Germline V CDR1 and CDR2: MNHEY, SMNVEV (reference sequence). With 8 bases clipped from V and 7 bases from J, the junction kept 12 bases outside the gene matches. The CDR3 here is CASGPPRQGFEKLFF. CDR3 DNA: TGTGCCAGCGGTCCCCCGAGACAGGGGTTTGAAAAACTGTTTTTT.

The chain joins TRBV9 to TRBJ2-2; 9 bases match TRBD1. J gave up 6 bases and V 2 bases, and 11 bases lay outside the gene matches. This CDR3 spans 17 amino acids. Germline CDR1 SGDLS, CDR2 YYNGEE. The CDR3 coding sequence is TGTGCCAGCAGCGTTAGTCCGGAACAGGGGGCGTCCGGGGAGCTGTTTTTT. Translated: CASSVSPEQGASGELFF.

The gene calls are TRBV11-3 and TRBJ1-2; 7 bases match TRBD1. V trimming: 3 bases; J trimming: 3 bases; junction bases outside the gene matches: 4. Germline CDR1 and CDR2: SGHNT and YENEEA. The CDR3 spans 14 residues. The DNA of the CDR3 is TGTGCCAGCAGCTTTAGCAGGGGGGACTATGGCTACACCTTC. Protein: CASSFSRGDYGYTF. The full variable domain, in which reference TRBV11-3 and TRBJ1-2 provide the parts outside the CDR3, is EAGVVQSPRYKIIEKKQPVAFWCNPISGHNTLYWYLQNLGQGPELLIRYENEEAVDDSQLPKDRFSAERLKGVDSTLKIQPAELGDSAVYLCASSFSRGDYGYTFGSGTRLTVV.

The rearrangement joins TRBV11-2 to TRBJ2-7; D gene ambiguous. Germline V gene data show CDR1 as SGHAT and CDR2 as FQNNGV. The length of the CDR3 is 13 residues. V shed 1 base and J shed 6 bases, with 10 bases lying between them. CDR3 loop: CASSLVHGSEQYF. CDR3 DNA: TGTGCCAGCAGCTTAGTCCACGGGTCCGAGCAGTACTTC.

J is TRBJ2-1 and V is TRBV5-1; 8 positions match TRBD2. The germline V gene has CDR1 SGHRS and CDR2 YFSETQ. V shed 1 base, J shed 8 bases, and the junction held 2 bases outside the gene matches. This CDR3 has 13 residues. The CDR3 reads CASSLPGGDEQFF. The CDR3 bases are TGCGCCAGCAGCTTGCCCGGGGGGGATGAGCAGTTCTTC.

This rearrangement joins TRBV13 to TRBJ2-7; a weak D match, TRBD1 (5 bases). Per the germline V gene, CDR1 is PRHDT and CDR2 is FYEKMQ (reference sequence). Trimming cost V 2 bases and J 6 bases, with 14 bases left between them. This CDR3 is built from 14 residues. This CDR3 is CASSLWSADSEQYF. DNA of the CDR3: TGTGCCAGCAGCTTATGGAGCGCCGACAGCGAGCAGTACTTC.

The chain joins TRBV7-3 to TRBJ1-1; no reliable D call. Looked up from germline, CDR1 is SGHTA and CDR2 is FQGTGA. This CDR3 is 10 amino acids long. The V end lost 7 bases, the J end lost 9 bases, and 9 bases lay between the germline ends. Here the CDR3 DNA reads TGTGCCAGCACCCCAAGCAAAGCTTTCTTT. Amino acids: CASTPSKAFF.

The rearrangement joins TRBV30 to TRBJ1-3; D not resolved. Germline CDR1 GTSNPN, CDR2 SVGIG (reference sequence). Between the trimmed V and J ends, which lost 4 bases and 0 bases, there was a span of 4 bases. The CDR3 totals 12 residues. The CDR3 sequence: CAWKDSGNTIYF. The CDR3 DNA reads TGTGCCTGGAAGGACTCTGGAAACACCATATATTTT.

The V gene is TRBV10-3, the J gene TRBJ1-5; 11 positions agree with TRBD1. Germline-derived CDR1 and CDR2 are ENHRY and SYGVKD. V shed 11 bases, J shed 7 bases, and the junction held 7 bases outside the gene matches. This CDR3 contains 13 residues. The CDR3 protein is CAVQGTGGQPQHF. The CDR3 nucleotides read TGTGCCGTACAGGGGACAGGGGGGCAGCCCCAGCATTTT.

This clone has just one count. CDR3 residues: CASSYSGGAYEQYF. CDR3 nucleotide sequence: TGCGCCAGCAGCTACAGCGGGGGGGCCTACGAGCAGTACTTC. This chain links TRBV5-1 with TRBJ2-7; 10 bases map to TRBD2. The CDR3 runs to 14 residues. V was pared by 3 bases and J by 2 bases, with 2 bases of the junction left unmatched. Germline V gene lookup returns CDR1 SGHRS and CDR2 YFSETQ.

The gene calls are TRBV30 and TRBJ1-2; 9 nucleotides match TRBD1. Trimming cost V 7 bases and J 3 bases; bases outside gene matches: 12. Per germline, CDR1 GTSNPN and CDR2 SVGIG (reference sequence). CDR3 length: 15 amino acids. DNA for the CDR3: TGTGCCTCCTACCTTTTCCGGGACAGGGACTATGGCTACACCTTC. Its translation: CASYLFRDRDYGYTF.

The chain joins TRBV7-2 to TRBJ1-1; D remains unclear. Germline CDR1 SGHTA, CDR2 FQGNSA. The V end was cut by 5 bases, the J end by 1 base, with 8 bases between. The CDR3 loop spans 13 amino acids. The CDR3 sequence: CASSTSRNTEAFF. CDR3 in DNA: TGTGCCAGCAGCACCTCAAGGAACACTGAAGCTTTCTTT.

The table lists this clone with a count of one. This chain connects TRBV27 to TRBJ1-4, with a weak D call TRBD1 (6 bases). The CDR3 sequence is 15 residues long. CDR1 MNHEY and CDR2 SMNVEV come from the germline V gene (reference sequence). Trimming pared 6 bases from V and 8 bases from J, leaving 19 bases between. Here the CDR3 reads CASSSRSGAWEKLFF. The CDR3 nucleotides are TGTGCCAGCAGCTCCCGGTCGGGGGCTTGGGAAAAACTGTTTTTT.

The chain employs TRBV27 and TRBJ2-1; D not certain. The germline CDR1 and CDR2 sequences are MNHEY and SMNVEV (reference sequence). The CDR3 contains 12 residues. V lost 0 bases and J lost 3, with 0 bases in between. The CDR3 reads CASSLSYNEQFF. CDR3 sequence (DNA): TGTGCCAGCAGTTTATCCTACAATGAGCAGTTCTTC.

The CDR3 nucleotides are TGCGCCAGCAGCCTCAACGTTCCCTCGAACACTGAAGCTTTCTTT. It translates to CASSLNVPSNTEAFF. V and J are TRBV4-1 and TRBJ1-1; D is ambiguous. Germline CDR1 MGHRA, CDR2 YSYEKL. V was shortened by 4 bases and J by 1 base, with 13 bases between the two germline ends. The CDR3 length is 15 residues.

For this clone: At the DNA level, this CDR3 is encoded by other sequences in the same sample as well. The chain recombines TRBV6-1 with TRBJ1-1; 8 positions agree with TRBD1. The CDR3 is made up of 13 amino acids. V lost 3 bases, J lost 3 bases, and 0 bases stayed unmatched. Germline V lookup: CDR1 MNHNS, CDR2 SASEGT. The CDR3 reads CASSEDRDTEAFF. In nucleotides, the CDR3 is TGTGCCAGCAGTGAGGACAGGGACACTGAAGCTTTCTTT.

The CDR3 is CASSPQDRDNYGYTF. CDR3 DNA: TGTGCCAGCAGCCCACAAGACAGGGACAACTATGGCTACACCTTC. The chain couples TRBV5-4 to TRBJ1-2; 7 bases are shared with TRBD1. CDR3 length: 15 amino acids. Germline V gives CDR1 SGHNT, CDR2 YYREEE (reference sequence). J gave up 2 bases and V 4 bases, and 8 bases lay outside the gene matches. The full variable domain, in which reference TRBV5-4 and TRBJ1-2 provide the parts outside the CDR3, is ETGVTQSPTHLIKTRGQQVTLRCSSQSGHNTVSWYQQALGQGPQFIFQYYREEENGRGNFPPRFSGLQFPNYSSELNVNALELDDSALYLCASSPQDRDNYGYTFGSGTRLTVV.

The genes are TRBV10-3 and TRBJ1-2; 8 bases are shared with TRBD1. Germline V lookup: CDR1 ENHRY, CDR2 SYGVKD. The CDR3 spans 18 residues. Trimming cost V 3 bases and J 1 base; bases outside gene matches: 13. CDR3 sequence (DNA): TGTGCCATCAGTGACCACGGACAGGGCTCGGGGGGTAACTATGGCTACACCTTC. Translated, it gives CAISDHGQGSGGNYGYTF.